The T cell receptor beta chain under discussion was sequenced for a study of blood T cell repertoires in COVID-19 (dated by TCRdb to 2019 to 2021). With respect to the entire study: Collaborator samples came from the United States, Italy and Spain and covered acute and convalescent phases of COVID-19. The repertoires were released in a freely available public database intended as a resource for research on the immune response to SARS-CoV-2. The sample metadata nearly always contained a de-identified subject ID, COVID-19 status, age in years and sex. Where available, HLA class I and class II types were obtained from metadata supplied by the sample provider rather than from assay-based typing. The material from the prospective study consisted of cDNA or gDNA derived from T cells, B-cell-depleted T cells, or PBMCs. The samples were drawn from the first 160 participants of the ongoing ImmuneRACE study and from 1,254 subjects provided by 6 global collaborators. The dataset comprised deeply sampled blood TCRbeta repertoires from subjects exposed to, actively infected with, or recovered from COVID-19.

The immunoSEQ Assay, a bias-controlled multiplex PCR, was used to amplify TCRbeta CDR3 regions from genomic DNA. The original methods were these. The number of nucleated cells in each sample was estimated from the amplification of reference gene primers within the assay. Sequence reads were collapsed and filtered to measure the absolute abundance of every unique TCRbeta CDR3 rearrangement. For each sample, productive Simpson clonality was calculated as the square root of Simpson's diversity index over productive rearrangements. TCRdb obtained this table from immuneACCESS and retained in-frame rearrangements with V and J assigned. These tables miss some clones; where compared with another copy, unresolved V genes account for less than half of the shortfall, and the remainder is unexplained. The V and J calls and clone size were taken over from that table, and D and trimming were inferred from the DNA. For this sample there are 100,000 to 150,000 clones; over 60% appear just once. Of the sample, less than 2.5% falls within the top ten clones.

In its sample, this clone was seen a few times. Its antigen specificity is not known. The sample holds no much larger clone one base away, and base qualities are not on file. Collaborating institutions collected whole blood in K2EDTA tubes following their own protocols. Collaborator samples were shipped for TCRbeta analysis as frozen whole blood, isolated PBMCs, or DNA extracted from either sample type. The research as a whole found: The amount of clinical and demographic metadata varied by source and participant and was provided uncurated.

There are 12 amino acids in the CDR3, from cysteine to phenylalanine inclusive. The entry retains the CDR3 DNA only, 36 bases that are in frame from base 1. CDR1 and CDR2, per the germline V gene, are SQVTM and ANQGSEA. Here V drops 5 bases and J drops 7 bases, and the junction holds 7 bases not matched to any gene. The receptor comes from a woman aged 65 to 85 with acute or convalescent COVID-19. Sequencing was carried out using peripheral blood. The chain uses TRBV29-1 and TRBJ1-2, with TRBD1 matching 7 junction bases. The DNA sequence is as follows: TGCAGCGTTTCCGACAGGGTCTCTGGCTACACCTTC. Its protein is CSVSDRVSGYTF.